This TCR beta chain was found in a study of blood T cell repertoires in COVID-19. Study-level background: There were acute and convalescent COVID-19 samples, and they came from the United States, Italy and Spain. PBMCs, B-cell-depleted T cells, or T cells provided the cDNA or gDNA that made up the material.

The authors' processing: Using reference gene primer amplification, nucleated cell counts were estimated. Data came from immunoSEQ multiplex PCR; TCRdb stores just in-frame clones and leaves some out. V and J calls and clone size follow that table, whereas D and trimming were derived from the DNA. In the table there are about 240,000 clones, 86% of which are singletons. The CDR3 extends over 18 amino acids. Germline V gene data show CDR1 as KGHDR and CDR2 as SFDVKD. J was trimmed by 0 bases and V by 4 bases; bases with no gene match: 4. The specimen was peripheral blood. This sequence originates from a man older than 75 with acute or convalescent COVID-19. This chain uses TRBV24-1 with TRBJ2-1; the match to TRBD2 covers 14 bases. The CDR3: CATSDSGTSGSSYNEQFF. The CDR3 coding sequence is TGTGCCACCAGTGACTCCGGGACTAGCGGGAGCTCCTACAATGAGCAGTTCTTC.